These T cell receptor beta chains were read from a single sample in a study of CD8+CD57+ T cells in acquired aplastic anemia. TCRdb re-derived calls from the reads in MiXCR, one entry per CDR3 protein. The table includes 150,000 to 200,000 distinct CDR3 sequences, around 48% detected once. Material for sequencing was sorted CD4+, CD8+, or CD8+CD57+ T cells (not recorded which) from PBMCs. The receptors come from a human donor with aplastic anemia. Each CDR3 is given with its conserved first and last residue. D genes are given only for firm matches. The size of a clone is reported for some rows only, either as once, few or many, or as a class for expanded clones.

j_gene,len,d_gene,v_gene,abundance,CDR3aa,CDR3nt
TRBJ1-5,14,.,TRBV25-1,many,CASPGTDSNQPQHF,TGTGCCAGCCCTGGGACGGATAGCAATCAGCCCCAGCATTTT
TRBJ2-7,13,.,TRBV6-2/TRBV6-3,.,CASSYWQGYEQYF,TGTGCCAGCAGTTACTGGCAGGGGTACGAGCAGTACTTC
TRBJ2-1,12,.,TRBV24-1,.,CATSWGGREQFF,TGTGCCACCAGTTGGGGCGGCAGGGAGCAGTTCTTC
TRBJ1-1,17,TRBD1,TRBV27,.,CASSLWASGQGYTEAFF,TGTGCCAGCAGTTTATGGGCCTCAGGACAGGGGTATACTGAAGCTTTCTTT
TRBJ2-1,15,TRBD1,TRBV24-1,.,CATSDPRGPGNEQFF,TGTGCCACCAGTGATCCGAGGGGGCCGGGCAATGAGCAGTTCTTC
TRBJ1-2,14,.,TRBV19,.,CASSRLTSNYGYTF,TGTGCCAGTAGTAGACTGACTTCTAACTATGGCTACACCTTC
TRBJ2-2,16,.,TRBV4-2,few,CASSPVGAGGTGELFF,TGTGCCAGCAGCCCCGTCGGGGCAGGGGGGACCGGGGAGCTGTTTTTT
TRBJ2-6,15,.,TRBV25-1,.,CASSEFTSGANVLTF,TGTGCCAGCAGTGAATTTACCTCTGGGGCCAACGTCCTGACTTTC
TRBJ2-5,16,.,TRBV10-3,many,CAISESRSGGIATQYF,TGTGCCATCAGTGAGTCGAGGTCGGGGGGCATCGCGACCCAGTACTTC
TRBJ1-3,15,.,TRBV12-3/TRBV12-4,many,CASSQRQDSGNTIYF,TGTGCCAGCAGCCAACGACAAGACTCTGGAAACACCATATATTTT
TRBJ2-1,14,.,TRBV5-8,many,CASSLGAANNEQFF,TGTGCCAGCAGCTTGGGGGCGGCGAACAATGAGCAGTTCTTC
TRBJ2-7,16,TRBD1,TRBV20-1,many,CSASTPTGGNSYEQYF,TGCAGTGCTAGCACCCCCACAGGGGGCAACTCCTACGAGCAGTACTTC
TRBJ1-2,15,.,TRBV2,.,CASSVGTTGLYGYTF,TGTGCCAGCAGTGTGGGGACGACAGGTCTCTATGGCTACACCTTC
TRBJ2-3,17,TRBD1,TRBV3-1,few,CASSQNPTGGGTDTQYF,TGTGCCAGCAGCCAAAACCCGACAGGGGGCGGCACAGATACGCAGTATTTT
TRBJ1-1,14,TRBD1,TRBV20-1,many,CSARGQGIAAEAFF,TGCAGTGCTAGAGGACAGGGGATAGCTGCTGAAGCTTTCTTT
TRBJ2-5,15,TRBD1,TRBV2,once,CASSLTGGAGETQYF,TGTGCCAGCAGCCTCACAGGGGGCGCGGGGGAGACCCAGTACTTC
TRBJ2-1,16,TRBD2,TRBV15,.,CATSRSSGNLYNEQFF,TGTGCCACCAGCAGATCGAGCGGGAACCTCTACAATGAGCAGTTCTTC
TRBJ2-5,11,.,TRBV29-1,.,CSSFGRGDQYF,TGCAGCTCTTTCGGTAGGGGGGACCAGTACTTC
TRBJ2-6,16,.,TRBV10-3,many,CACSGPSLSGANVLTF,TGTGCCTGTTCGGGCCCCTCCCTCTCTGGGGCCAACGTCCTGACTTTC
TRBJ2-3,13,.,TRBV19,many,CASSPGHTDTQYF,TGTGCCAGTAGTCCGGGGCACACAGATACGCAGTATTTT
TRBJ1-3,14,.,TRBV5-1,many,CASSLEGFGNTIYF,TGCGCCAGCAGCTTGGAAGGTTTTGGAAACACCATATATTTT
TRBJ2-5,18,TRBD2,TRBV11-2,many,CASSSGDLAGGHRETQYF,TGTGCCAGCAGCTCGGGCGATTTGGCGGGGGGACACCGAGAGACCCAGTACTTC
TRBJ2-1,13,.,TRBV15,.,CAAQTGAVNEQFF,TGTGCCGCGCAAACCGGGGCTGTTAATGAGCAGTTCTTC
TRBJ2-5,14,TRBD1,TRBV10-2,.,CASTTQGEGETQYF,TGCGCCAGCACTACACAGGGGGAAGGAGAGACCCAGTACTTC
TRBJ2-7,13,TRBD1,TRBV5-4,many,CASSPGQAGEQYF,TGTGCCAGCAGCCCTGGACAGGCTGGAGAGCAGTACTTC
TRBJ1-5,12,.,TRBV10-3,.,CAISTGTGPQHF,TGTGCCATCAGTACCGGGACGGGGCCCCAGCATTTT